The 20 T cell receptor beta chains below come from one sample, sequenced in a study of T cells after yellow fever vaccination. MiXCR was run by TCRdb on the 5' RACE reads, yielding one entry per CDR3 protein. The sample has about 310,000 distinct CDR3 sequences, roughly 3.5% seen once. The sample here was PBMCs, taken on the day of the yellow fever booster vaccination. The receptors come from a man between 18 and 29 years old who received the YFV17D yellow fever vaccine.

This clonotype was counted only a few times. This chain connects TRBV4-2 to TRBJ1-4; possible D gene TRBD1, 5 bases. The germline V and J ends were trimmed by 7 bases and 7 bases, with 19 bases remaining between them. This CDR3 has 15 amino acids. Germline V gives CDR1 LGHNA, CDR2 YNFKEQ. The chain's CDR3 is CASTPTAGGIEKLFF. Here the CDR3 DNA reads TGTGCCAGCACCCCGACTGCGGGGGGGATTGAAAAACTGTTTTTT.

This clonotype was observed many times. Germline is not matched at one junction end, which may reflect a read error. Here the CDR3 DNA reads TGTGCCAGCTCGGCGGTTATAGGGGACGTCTTCTTC. Protein: CASSAVIGDVFF. This chain joins TRBV18 and TRBJ2-7; D assignment may be TRBD1 or TRBD2 (5 bases each). The CDR3 spans 12 residues. Per germline, CDR1 KGHSH and CDR2 LQKENI.

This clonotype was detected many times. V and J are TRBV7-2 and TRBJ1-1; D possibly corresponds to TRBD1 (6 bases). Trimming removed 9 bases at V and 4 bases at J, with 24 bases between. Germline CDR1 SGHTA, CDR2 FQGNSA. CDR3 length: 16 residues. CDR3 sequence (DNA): TGTGCCAGGTCGCACCGCTGGGGGCGGGAGTGCACTGAAGCTTTCTTT. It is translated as CARSHRWGRECTEAFF.

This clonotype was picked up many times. CDR3 in DNA: TGTGCCAGCAGCCAAGATTCCCCGGGAGCCTACAATGAGCAGTTCTTC. Residues: CASSQDSPGAYNEQFF. The chain combines TRBV4-2 with TRBJ2-1; D is possibly TRBD2 (6 bases). Germline CDR1 is LGHNA and CDR2 is YNFKEQ. V dropped 0 bases and J dropped 2 bases, with 11 bases sitting between them. The CDR3 contains 16 residues.

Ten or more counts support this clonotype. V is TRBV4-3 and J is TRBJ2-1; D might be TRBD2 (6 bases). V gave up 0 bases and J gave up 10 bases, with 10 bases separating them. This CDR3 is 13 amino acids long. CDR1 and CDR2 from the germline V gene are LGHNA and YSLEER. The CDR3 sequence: CASSQDLGGEQFF. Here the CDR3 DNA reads TGCGCCAGCAGCCAAGATTTAGGAGGGGAGCAGTTCTTC.

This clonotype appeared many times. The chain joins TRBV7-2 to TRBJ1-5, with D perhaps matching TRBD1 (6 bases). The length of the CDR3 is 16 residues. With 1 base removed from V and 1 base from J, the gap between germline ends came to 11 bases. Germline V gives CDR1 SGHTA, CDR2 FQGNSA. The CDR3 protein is CASSLGGGRSNQPQHF. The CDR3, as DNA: TGTGCCAGCAGCTTAGGTGGGGGGCGAAGCAATCAGCCCCAGCATTTT.

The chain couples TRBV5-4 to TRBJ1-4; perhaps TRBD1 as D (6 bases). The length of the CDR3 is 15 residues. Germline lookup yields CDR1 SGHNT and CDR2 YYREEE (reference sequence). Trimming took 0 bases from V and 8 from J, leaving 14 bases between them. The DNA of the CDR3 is TGTGCCAGCAGCTTGGAGGTGGGGGCGGAAGAAAAACTGTTTTTT. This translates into CASSLEVGAEEKLFF. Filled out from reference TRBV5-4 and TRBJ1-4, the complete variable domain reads ETGVTQSPTHLIKTRGQQVTLRCSSQSGHNTVSWYQQALGQGPQFIFQYYREEENGRGNFPPRFSGLQFPNYSSELNVNALELDDSALYLCASSLEVGAEEKLFFGSGTQLSVL.

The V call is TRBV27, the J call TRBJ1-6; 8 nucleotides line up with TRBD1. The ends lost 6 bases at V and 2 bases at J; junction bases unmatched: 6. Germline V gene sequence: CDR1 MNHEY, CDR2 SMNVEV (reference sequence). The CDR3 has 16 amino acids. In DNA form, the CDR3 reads TGTGCCAGCAGAAGAGGACAGGGCACCTATAATTCACCCCTCCACTTT. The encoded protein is CASRRGQGTYNSPLHF.

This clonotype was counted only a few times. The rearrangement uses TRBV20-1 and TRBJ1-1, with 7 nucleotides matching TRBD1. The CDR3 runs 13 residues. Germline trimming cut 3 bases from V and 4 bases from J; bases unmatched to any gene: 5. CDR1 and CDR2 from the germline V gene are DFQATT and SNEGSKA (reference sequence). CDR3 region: CSARETGLTEAFF. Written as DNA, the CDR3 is TGCAGTGCTAGGGAGACAGGGCTCACTGAAGCTTTCTTT.

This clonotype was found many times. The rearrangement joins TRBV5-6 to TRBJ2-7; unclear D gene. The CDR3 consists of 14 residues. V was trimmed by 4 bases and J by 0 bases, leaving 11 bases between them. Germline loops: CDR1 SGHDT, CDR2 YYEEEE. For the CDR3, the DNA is TGTGCCAGCAGCCGCGGCTTCGGCTCCTACGAGCAGTACTTC. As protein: CASSRGFGSYEQYF.

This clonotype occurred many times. The CDR3 sequence is CASSDDAEHYGYTF. The CDR3 nucleotides read TGTGCCAGCAGCGATGACGCGGAACACTATGGCTACACCTTC. The chain joins TRBV9 to TRBJ1-2, with no clear D. The length of the CDR3 is 14 residues. Germline V gene sequence: CDR1 SGDLS, CDR2 YYNGEE. Trimming cost V 3 bases and J 3 bases, with 12 bases left between them.

CDR3 protein: CSVRAGVYDEQFF. The CDR3 coding sequence is TGCAGTGTAAGAGCGGGGGTTTACGATGAGCAGTTCTTC. The V gene is TRBV20-1, the J gene TRBJ2-1; 8 nucleotides align to TRBD2. J lost 8 bases, V lost 7 bases, and 10 bases had no gene match. The CDR3 covers 13 residues. CDR1 is DFQATT and CDR2 is SNEGSKA in the germline V gene (reference sequence).

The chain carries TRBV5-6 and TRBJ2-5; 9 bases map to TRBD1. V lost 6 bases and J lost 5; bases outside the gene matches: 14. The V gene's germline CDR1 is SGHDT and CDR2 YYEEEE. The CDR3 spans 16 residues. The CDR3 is CASKPPGTGLGETQYF. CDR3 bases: TGTGCCAGCAAACCGCCCGGGACAGGGTTGGGGGAGACCCAGTACTTC.

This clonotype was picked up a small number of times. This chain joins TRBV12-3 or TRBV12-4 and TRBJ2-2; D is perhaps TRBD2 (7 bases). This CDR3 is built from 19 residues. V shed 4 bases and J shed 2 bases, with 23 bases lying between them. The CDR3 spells CASSSRPGGLRVNTGELFF. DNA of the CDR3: TGTGCCAGCAGTTCACGGCCCGGGGGGCTTCGGGTAAACACCGGGGAGCTGTTTTTT.

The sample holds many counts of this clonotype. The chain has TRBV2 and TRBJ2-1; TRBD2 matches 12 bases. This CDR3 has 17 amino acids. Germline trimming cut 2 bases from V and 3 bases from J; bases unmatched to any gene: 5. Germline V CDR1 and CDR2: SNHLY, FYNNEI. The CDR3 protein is CASSEMTSGGYYNEQFF. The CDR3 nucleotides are TGTGCCAGCAGTGAAATGACTAGCGGGGGTTACTACAATGAGCAGTTCTTC.

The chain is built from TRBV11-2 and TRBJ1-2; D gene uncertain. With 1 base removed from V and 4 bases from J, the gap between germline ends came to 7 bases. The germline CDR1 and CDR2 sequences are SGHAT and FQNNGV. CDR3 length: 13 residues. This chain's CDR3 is CASSLGTTYGYTF. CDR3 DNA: TGTGCCAGCAGCTTAGGGACTACCTATGGCTACACCTTC.

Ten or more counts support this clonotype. This chain's CDR3 is CASSLVEGAFGELFF. In DNA, the CDR3 is TGTGCCAGCAGCTTGGTTGAGGGGGCATTCGGGGAGCTGTTTTTT. The chain has TRBV5-4 and TRBJ2-2, with TRBD1 matching over 7 bases. This CDR3 comprises 15 residues. Trimming cost V 0 bases and J 7 bases; bases outside gene matches: 6. CDR1 is SGHNT and CDR2 is YYREEE in the germline V gene (reference sequence).

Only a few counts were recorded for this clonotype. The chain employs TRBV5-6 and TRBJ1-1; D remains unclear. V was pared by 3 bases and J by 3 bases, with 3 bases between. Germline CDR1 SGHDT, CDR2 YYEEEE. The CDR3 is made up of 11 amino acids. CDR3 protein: CASSSYTEAFF. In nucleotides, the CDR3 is TGTGCCAGCAGCTCATACACTGAAGCTTTCTTT.

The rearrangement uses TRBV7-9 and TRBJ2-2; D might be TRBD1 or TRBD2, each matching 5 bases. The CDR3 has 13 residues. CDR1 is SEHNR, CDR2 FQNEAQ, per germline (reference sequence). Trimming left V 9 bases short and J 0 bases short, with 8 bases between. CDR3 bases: TGTGCCAGTGGGACGTCGAACACCGGGGAGCTGTTTTTT. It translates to CASGTSNTGELFF.

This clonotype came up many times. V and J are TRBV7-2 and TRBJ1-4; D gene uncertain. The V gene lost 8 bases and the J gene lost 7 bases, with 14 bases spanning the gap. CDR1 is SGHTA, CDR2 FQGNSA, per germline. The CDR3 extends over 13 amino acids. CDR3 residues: CASGNTASEKLFF. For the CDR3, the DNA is TGTGCCAGCGGTAATACTGCGAGTGAAAAACTGTTTTTT.